The 30 T cell receptor beta chains presented below share a single source sample, sequenced in a study of cytomegalovirus exposure and HLA in healthy donors. TCRdb keeps only in-frame clones here, not all; method: immunoSEQ multiplex PCR. The sample yields 100,000 to 120,000 clones, approximately 90% seen once. The material sequenced was PBMCs. The receptor set was obtained from a woman aged 18-30 years in good health and CMV-seronegative.

This chain joins TRBV7-2 and TRBJ1-2; D is possibly TRBD1 (5 bases). Germline assignment: CDR1 SGHTA and CDR2 FQGNSA. The CDR3 sequence is 14 residues long. V was cut by 5 bases and J by 4 bases, with 14 bases left in between. The CDR3 spells CASSRERQIYGYTF. The CDR3 DNA reads TGTGCCAGCAGCCGCGAACGACAGATCTATGGCTACACCTTC.

The chain joins TRBV4-2 to TRBJ1-2; a possible D gene is TRBD1 (6 bases). Germline CDR1 reads LGHNA; CDR2 reads YNFKEQ. CDR3 length: 18 residues. V gave up 4 bases and J gave up 0 bases, with 21 bases separating them. CDR3 sequence reads: CASSPKGLDRRPNYGYTF. In DNA form, the CDR3 reads TGTGCCAGCAGCCCGAAAGGCCTAGACAGGAGACCTAACTATGGCTACACCTTC.

The V gene is TRBV4-3, the J gene TRBJ2-2; the D gene is possibly TRBD1 (6 bases). Trimming cost V 0 bases and J 6 bases, with 20 bases left between them. The CDR3 extends over 18 amino acids. The germline V gene has CDR1 LGHNA and CDR2 YSLEER. The CDR3 here is CASSQEGPAGAVAGELFF. Here the CDR3 DNA reads TGCGCCAGCAGCCAAGAAGGTCCGGCAGGGGCGGTGGCCGGGGAGCTGTTTTTT.

This CDR3 is CASLKPGGGRGYTF. CDR3 sequence (DNA): TGCGCCAGCCTTAAGCCAGGAGGGGGCAGGGGCTACACCTTC. The V and J genes are TRBV4-1 and TRBJ1-2; 7 nucleotides match TRBD1. Germline CDR1 and CDR2: MGHRA and YSYEKL. After removal of 8 bases from V and 8 bases from J, the junction contained 14 bases not matched to a gene. This CDR3 has 14 residues.

The rearrangement uses TRBV10-1 and TRBJ2-2, with TRBD1 identical over 9 bases. CDR1 is WNHNN, CDR2 SYGVQD, per germline (reference sequence). The CDR3 consists of 15 residues. Trimming removed 5 bases from V and 1 base from J; junction bases left unmatched: 2. The CDR3: CASSSDRGNTGELFF. CDR3 DNA sequence: TGCGCCAGCAGTTCGGACAGGGGGAACACCGGGGAGCTGTTTTTT.

This chain joins TRBV4-1 and TRBJ1-5; 7 bases align to TRBD1. V dropped 0 bases and J dropped 5; count of bases not matched to a gene: 4. CDR1 is MGHRA and CDR2 is YSYEKL in the germline V gene. This CDR3 comprises 15 residues. The CDR3 region is CASSQDRTGDQPQHF. The CDR3 nucleotides are TGCGCCAGCAGCCAAGATAGGACAGGTGATCAGCCCCAGCATTTT.

This rearrangement joins TRBV30 to TRBJ1-1; 9 nucleotides line up with TRBD1. Losses at the gene ends were 2 bases for V and 1 base for J; bases not matched to a gene: 14. The CDR3 is 18 amino acids. Germline CDR1 GTSNPN, CDR2 SVGIG (reference sequence). The CDR3 loop is CAWSSSTGGFSWNTEAFF. The CDR3 bases are TGTGCCTGGAGTTCGTCGACAGGGGGGTTTTCTTGGAACACTGAAGCTTTCTTT.

This clone came up once. CDR3 DNA: TGTGCCAGCAGTTACGCATCCGCGGGACTTCAGCCCCAGCATTTT. Amino acid sequence: CASSYASAGLQPQHF. V is TRBV6-6 and J is TRBJ1-5; tentative D call: TRBD1 (5 bases). V lost 2 bases to trimming and J lost 6 bases, with 14 bases between them. Germline CDR1 reads MNHNY; CDR2 reads SVGAGI (reference sequence). CDR3 length: 15 residues.

This rearrangement joins TRBV6-1 to TRBJ2-7, with 9 bases that match TRBD2. In germline, CDR1 is MNHNS, CDR2 SASEGT. V trimming: 8 bases; J trimming: 3 bases; junction bases outside the gene matches: 8. The CDR3 spans 14 residues. Here the CDR3 reads CASWTSEPFYEQYF. In nucleotides, the CDR3 is TGTGCCAGCTGGACTAGCGAGCCCTTCTACGAGCAGTACTTC.

The chain recombines TRBV7-2 with TRBJ2-1; D may be TRBD2 (6 bases). The CDR3 contains 14 residues. CDR1 is SGHTA, CDR2 FQGNSA, per germline. V lost 5 bases, J lost 4 bases, and 12 bases lay in between. As DNA, the CDR3 is TGTGCCAGCAGCACCCTCGCGGGGTACAATGAGCAGTTCTTC. It specifies CASSTLAGYNEQFF.

The chain carries TRBV6-1 and TRBJ2-7; 8 bases fit TRBD1. Losses at the gene ends were 11 bases for V and 8 bases for J; bases not matched to a gene: 14. The V gene's germline CDR1 is MNHNS and CDR2 SASEGT. The CDR3 spans 13 residues. CDR3 sequence reads: CAGGETGVKKQYF. CDR3 DNA: TGTGCCGGGGGCGAGACAGGGGTTAAAAAGCAGTACTTC.

The CDR3 here is CASSWGPVSGNTIYF. The CDR3 nucleotides are TGTGCCAGCAGTTGGGGGCCCGTCTCTGGAAACACCATATATTTT. The rearrangement joins TRBV6-5 to TRBJ1-3; perhaps TRBD1 as D (6 bases). Germline values: CDR1 MNHEY, CDR2 SVGAGI. This CDR3 region has 15 residues. The V gene lost 4 bases and the J gene lost 0 bases, with 10 bases spanning the gap.

Concerning this clone itself: One junction end disagrees with the germline gene, perhaps due to a read error. This rearrangement joins TRBV7-2 to TRBJ1-1; a weak D match, TRBD1 (6 bases). Germline V CDR1 and CDR2: SGHTA, FQGNSA. The CDR3 length is 13 residues. The CDR3 coding sequence is TGTGCCAGCAGCCAAGAAACAGGGCGCCGAATCGAGTTT. It yields the protein CASSQETGRRIEF.

The rearrangement joins TRBV5-1 to TRBJ2-7; 11 bases are shared with TRBD2. J lost 4 bases, V lost 3 bases, and 6 bases had no gene match. Germline V gives CDR1 SGHRS, CDR2 YFSETQ. This CDR3 contains 15 residues. The CDR3 DNA sequence: TGCGCCAGCAGCTCAGTTAGCGGGAGGGGTTACGAGCAGTACTTC. This codes for CASSSVSGRGYEQYF. Combining the CDR3 with reference TRBV5-1 and TRBJ2-7 gives the whole variable domain KAGVTQTPRYLIKTRGQQVTLSCSPISGHRSVSWYQQTPGQGLQFLFEYFSETQRNKGNFPGRFSGRQFSNSRSEMNVSTLELGDSALYLCASSSVSGRGYEQYFGPGTRLTVT.

The chain uses TRBV4-1 and TRBJ1-2; D is uncertain. The CDR3 is made up of 15 amino acids. From germline, CDR1 is MGHRA and CDR2 YSYEKL. Deletions cut 0 bases from V and 4 bases from J, with 12 bases between. CDR3 in amino acids: CASSQEARAGYGYTF. DNA for the CDR3: TGCGCCAGCAGCCAAGAGGCCCGGGCGGGCTATGGCTACACCTTC.

The chain combines TRBV28 with TRBJ1-4; unclear D gene. V dropped 1 base and J dropped 7 bases, with 16 bases sitting between them. CDR3 length: 16 residues. Germline CDR1 reads MDHEN; CDR2 reads SYDVKM. As DNA, the CDR3 is TGTGCCAGCAGTTTATTATCGGATTTCCGGAGTGAAAAACTGTTTTTT. This translates into CASSLLSDFRSEKLFF.

The chain recombines TRBV27 with TRBJ1-2; D is ambiguous. CDR1 and CDR2 (germline): MNHEY, SMNVEV (reference sequence). With 10 bases removed from V and 4 bases from J, the gap between germline ends came to 13 bases. This CDR3 is built from 12 residues. The CDR3, as DNA: TGTGCCACCCTCAACACCTTCTATGGCTACACCTTC. It is translated as CATLNTFYGYTF.

The chain carries TRBV28 and TRBJ2-5, with D tentatively TRBD2 (6 bases). This CDR3 contains 15 residues. The V gene's germline CDR1 is MDHEN and CDR2 SYDVKM. Trimming stripped 7 bases from V and 5 bases from J, with 20 bases between. The CDR3 loop is CASTLGRWRLETQYF. CDR3 coding DNA: TGTGCCAGCACCCTAGGGAGGTGGAGGTTGGAGACCCAGTACTTC. The complete variable domain, with remaining parts taken from reference TRBV28 and TRBJ2-5, reads DVKVTQSSRYLVKRTGEKVFLECVQDMDHENMFWYRQDPGLGLRLIYFSYDVKMKEKGDIPEGYSVSREKKERFSLILESASTNQTSMYLCASTLGRWRLETQYFGPGTRLLVL.

The chain carries TRBV2 and TRBJ2-2, with 7 bases aligning to TRBD2. V trimming: 2 bases; J trimming: 4 bases; junction bases outside the gene matches: 4. This CDR3 comprises 15 residues. The germline CDR1 and CDR2 sequences are SNHLY and FYNNEI. The CDR3 DNA reads TGTGCCAGCAGTGAACAAGGGAGGGTCACCGGGGAGCTGTTTTTT. Its translation is CASSEQGRVTGELFF. Supplemented by reference TRBV2 and TRBJ2-2, the full variable domain reads EPEVTQTPSHQVTQMGQEVILRCVPISNHLYFYWYRQILGQKVEFLVSFYNNEISEKSEIFDDQFSVERPDGSNFTLKIRSTKLEDSAMYFCASSEQGRVTGELFFGEGSRLTVL.

V and J are TRBV28 and TRBJ1-5; D is uncertain. Deletions cut 1 base from V and 6 bases from J, with 7 bases between. Germline V CDR1 and CDR2: MDHEN, SYDVKM. This CDR3 is 13 amino acids long. This chain's CDR3 is CASSLLGSQPQHF. The CDR3 nucleotides read TGTGCCAGCAGTTTATTGGGGAGTCAGCCCCAGCATTTT.

The CDR3 DNA reads TGTGCCAGCAGTCTTTCCCTCACAGATACGCAGTATTTT. Translating it yields CASSLSLTDTQYF. V is TRBV27 and J is TRBJ2-3; D is unclear. The CDR3 runs 13 residues. Per germline, CDR1 MNHEY and CDR2 SMNVEV (reference sequence). Trimming removed 5 bases from V and 2 bases from J, with 8 bases in between.

V is TRBV6-5 and J is TRBJ1-2; 9 nucleotides agree with TRBD1. The V gene's germline CDR1 is MNHEY and CDR2 SVGAGI. V dropped 6 bases and J dropped 8; count of bases not matched to a gene: 7. This CDR3 has 13 residues. The CDR3 protein is CASRKGQGGGYTF. As DNA, the CDR3 is TGTGCCAGCAGAAAGGGACAGGGAGGCGGCTACACCTTC.

V gene TRBV30 combines with J gene TRBJ1-2; TRBD1 is a possible D gene (5 bases). V was shortened by 3 bases and J by 4 bases, with 15 bases between the two germline ends. The CDR3 extends over 14 amino acids. CDR1 is GTSNPN and CDR2 is SVGIG in the germline V gene (reference sequence). The CDR3 DNA sequence: TGTGCCTGGAGATTAGGCGGGACGGCCTATGGCTACACCTTC. It translates to CAWRLGGTAYGYTF.

This rearrangement joins TRBV7-2 to TRBJ2-2, with D perhaps TRBD2 (6 bases). Germline V lookup: CDR1 SGHTA, CDR2 FQGNSA. V dropped 2 bases and J dropped 2 bases, with 9 bases sitting between them. The CDR3 totals 15 residues. CDR3 DNA: TGTGCCAGCAGCTTACAGGGACTTAACACCGGGGAGCTGTTTTTT. Protein product: CASSLQGLNTGELFF.

This chain connects TRBV28 to TRBJ2-7, with D possibly TRBD1 on 5 matching bases. Germline V lookup: CDR1 MDHEN, CDR2 SYDVKM. V lost 5 bases and J 2 bases, leaving 10 bases between the germline ends. The CDR3 spans 13 residues. This CDR3 is CASSPDMTYEQYF. CDR3 DNA: TGTGCCAGCAGTCCGGACATGACCTACGAGCAGTACTTC.

This chain uses TRBV28 with TRBJ1-2, with a tentative D call TRBD1 (5 bases). Trimming stripped 2 bases from V and 2 bases from J, with 12 bases between. The CDR3 loop spans 15 amino acids. Germline lookup yields CDR1 MDHEN and CDR2 SYDVKM. The CDR3 bases are TGTGCCAGCAGTTTAGGGGGACTTGGAAACTATGGCTACACCTTC. Translation gives CASSLGGLGNYGYTF.

The gene calls are TRBV6-5 and TRBJ2-2, with 8 bases matching TRBD2. The ends lost 6 bases at V and 4 bases at J; junction bases unmatched: 7. The CDR3 has 15 amino acids. Germline V gene data show CDR1 as MNHEY and CDR2 as SVGAGI. CDR3 protein: CASRPWTSRTGELFF. The CDR3, as DNA: TGTGCCAGCAGGCCCTGGACTAGCCGCACCGGGGAGCTGTTTTTT.

This clone is categorized as medium-sized (0.01 to 0.1%). J is TRBJ2-7 and V is TRBV4-3, with D uncertain. The CDR3 has 15 amino acids. Germline V lookup: CDR1 LGHNA, CDR2 YSLEER. Trimming left V 1 base short and J 2 bases short, with 12 bases between. The CDR3 region is CASSQVLEQPYEQYF. In nucleotides, the CDR3 is TGCGCCAGCAGCCAAGTCCTTGAACAGCCCTACGAGCAGTACTTC.

The chain recombines TRBV7-9 with TRBJ1-2; D uncertain. The CDR3 consists of 13 residues. V lost 1 base and J 2 bases, leaving 5 bases between the germline ends. Germline V gene sequence: CDR1 SEHNR, CDR2 FQNEAQ (reference sequence). The DNA for the CDR3 is TGTGCCAGCAGCTTAGGGCCGAACTATGGCTACACCTTC. Translating gives CASSLGPNYGYTF.

The chain joins TRBV29-1 to TRBJ1-3; D is possibly TRBD1 (6 bases). CDR1 and CDR2 (germline): SQVTM, ANQGSEA. Between the trimmed V and J ends, which lost 2 bases and 0 bases, there was a span of 8 bases. The CDR3 totals 14 residues. The DNA for the CDR3 is TGCAGCGTTGAATTGGACAGCTCTGGAAACACCATATATTTT. This gives the protein CSVELDSSGNTIYF. Together with reference TRBV29-1 and TRBJ1-3, the CDR3 gives the full variable domain: SAVISQKPSRDICQRGTSLTIQCQVDSQVTMMFWYRQQPGQSLTLIATANQGSEATYESGFVIDKFPISRPNLTFSTLTVSNMSPEDSSIYLCSVELDSSGNTIYFGEGSWLTVV.